This TCR beta chain came from a study of blood T cell repertoires in COVID-19 (dated by TCRdb to 2018 to 2020). Background for the entire study: Samples from collaborators originated in the United States, Italy and Spain and spanned both the acute and convalescent phases of COVID-19. The material from the prospective study consisted of cDNA or gDNA derived from T cells, B-cell-depleted T cells, or PBMCs. Subjects who had been exposed to COVID-19, were actively infected with it, or had recovered from it provided the deeply sampled blood TCRbeta repertoires that made up the dataset. A freely available public database, intended as a resource for researchers studying the immune response to SARS-CoV-2, is where the repertoires were released. Samples were obtained from the ongoing ImmuneRACE study (first 160 participants) and from over 1,000 subjects provided by 6 global collaborators. Sample metadata almost always included a de-identified subject ID, COVID-19 status, age in years and sex. Where available, HLA class I and class II types were taken from metadata supplied by the sample provider and were not determined by assay-based typing. Broad study findings and their caveats: The amount of clinical and demographic metadata varied by source and participant and was provided uncurated.

A note on this clone: What this receptor recognizes is not known. No clone much larger than this one lies a single base away; base qualities are absent.

The immunoSEQ Assay, a bias-controlled multiplex PCR, was used to amplify TCRbeta CDR3 regions from genomic DNA. Turning to the authors' computational methods: The number of nucleated cells in each sample was estimated from the amplification of reference gene primers within the assay. To quantify the absolute abundance of each unique TCRbeta CDR3 rearrangement, sequence reads were collapsed and filtered. For each sample, productive Simpson clonality was calculated as the square root of Simpson's diversity index over productive rearrangements. TCRdb stores this immuneACCESS table with in-frame sequences only. Part of the clones is absent; in the studies checked, under half of the shortfall reflects unresolved V genes, and no reason is known for the rest. V, J and clone size were drawn from that table, and D and trimming were deduced from the DNA. The sample records about 120,000 clones, 85% to 90% of which are singletons. Clones ranked in the top ten supply more than 2% of the sample.

Collaborating institutions collected whole blood in K2EDTA tubes following their own protocols. Collaborator samples were shipped for TCRbeta analysis as frozen whole blood, isolated PBMCs, or DNA extracted from either sample type. Inclusive of the bounding cysteine and phenylalanine, the CDR3 is 17 residues long. Here the CDR3 DNA is all that survives: 51 bases in frame from base 1. Trimmed from V: 3 bases; trimmed from J: 2 bases; junction bases lacking a gene match: 12. Per the germline V gene, SGHTA is the CDR1 and FQGNSA is the CDR2. This receptor was taken from a woman in her 50s with acute or convalescent COVID-19. Here the chain combines TRBV7-2 and TRBJ2-5, and 7 bases in between align with TRBD2. Sequenced: peripheral blood. DNA sequence: TGTGCCAGCAGCTTCCCGGGACTACGAGCGGGGCAAGAGACCCAGTACTTC. Its protein is CASSFPGLRAGQETQYF.